The sequence of this T cell receptor (beta chain) was determined in a study of T-cell reconstitution after alpha-beta-depleted transplantation in children. It was with unique molecular identifiers that the TCRbeta library was prepared. TCRdb independently ran MiXCR on the PCR reads; one entry per CDR3 protein. The table has about 200,000 distinct CDR3 sequences, approximately 6.9% seen once. This clonotype showed up many times. What it binds is not known. Study results and caveats: Approximately two months post-transplant, alpha-beta T cells reportedly originated from several hundred expanded graft clones. Surviving recipient T cells and intrathymic progenitors accounted for some patients' high TCRbeta diversity at day 60. One year post-transplant, T-cell counts and diversity were largely derived from T cells produced anew.

The V gene's germline CDR1 is MNHEY and CDR2 SVGAGI. The CDR3 has 15 residues. Trimming pared 0 bases from V and 2 bases from J, leaving 11 bases between. J is TRBJ2-7 and V is TRBV6-5, with D uncertain. The source material was PBMCs, sampled before TCRalphabeta/CD19-depleted stem cell transplant. The TCR comes from a boy between 2 and 10 years old with acute lymphoblastic leukemia, due to receive a stem cell transplant. CDR3 protein: CASSYSTHSPYEQYF. Here the CDR3 DNA reads TGTGCCAGCAGTTACTCGACCCACAGTCCCTACGAGCAGTACTTC.